This TCR beta chain was sequenced for a study of blood T cell repertoires in COVID-19. Study-wide background: The samples span acute and convalescent COVID-19 from the United States, Italy and Spain. Nucleic acid was either cDNA or gDNA, and it came from T cells, B-cell-depleted T cells, or PBMCs.

This CDR3 spans 14 amino acids. The germline V gene has CDR1 MNHEY and CDR2 SVGAGI. V lost 6 bases, J lost 0 bases, and 6 bases lay in between. The Seattle site enrolled patients during active infection and followed them longitudinally. Per the authors' pipeline: Using reference gene primer amplification, nucleated cell counts were estimated. Generated by immunoSEQ multiplex PCR, the TCRdb table keeps only in-frame clones and is missing some. The V and J calls and clone size are taken from that table; D and trimming were inferred from the DNA. The sample has 100,000 to 150,000 clones, around nine tenths seen once.

Sequenced sample: peripheral blood. The J gene is TRBJ1-6, the V gene TRBV6-5; D unclear. The receptor was isolated from a woman in her 70s with COVID-19, enrolled during active disease. The CDR3, as DNA: TGTGCCAGCAGGAGGAGCTCCTATAATTCACCCCTCCACTTT. It specifies CASRRSSYNSPLHF.